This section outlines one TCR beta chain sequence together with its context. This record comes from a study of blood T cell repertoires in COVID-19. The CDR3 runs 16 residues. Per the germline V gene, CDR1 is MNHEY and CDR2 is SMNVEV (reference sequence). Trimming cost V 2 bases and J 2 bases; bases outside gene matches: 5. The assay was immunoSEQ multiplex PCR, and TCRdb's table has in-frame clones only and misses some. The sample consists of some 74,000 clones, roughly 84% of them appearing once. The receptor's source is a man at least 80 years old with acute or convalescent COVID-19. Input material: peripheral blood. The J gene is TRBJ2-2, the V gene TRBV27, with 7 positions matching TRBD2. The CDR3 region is CASSLDGGGNTGELFF. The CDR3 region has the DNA TGTGCCAGCAGTTTAGATGGCGGGGGAAACACCGGGGAGCTGTTTTTT.